This is a list of T cell receptor beta chains from one sample in a study of cytomegalovirus exposure and HLA in healthy donors. The table came from immunoSEQ multiplex PCR; TCRdb's copy has only in-frame clones and leaves some out. The sample totals about 130,000 clones; its top ten clones hold more than 0.9%. The specimen was PBMCs. All receptors come from a man aged 18 to 29 in good health and CMV-seronegative. CDR3s leave out the opening cysteine and the closing phenylalanine or tryptophan. A D gene is named only where the DNA matches it firmly.

j_call,v_call,d_call,cdr3_aa
TRBJ1-4,TRBV5-4,-,ASSLYGHDEKLF
TRBJ1-1,TRBV19,-,ASSIRRVSGTEAF
TRBJ2-7,TRBV10-3,TRBD2,AIGTSGYEQY
TRBJ2-7,TRBV7-2,-,ASSLGGVGNEQY
TRBJ2-2,TRBV9,TRBD2,ASSVGGGTGELF
TRBJ2-7,TRBV7-7,TRBD1,ASSLPRTGAHEQY
TRBJ1-2,TRBV7-8,-,ASSPEGGLTNYGYT
TRBJ1-5,TRBV29-1,-,SVNAGIGDQPQH
TRBJ2-7,TRBV14,-,ASSQDLASYEQY
TRBJ1-4,TRBV7-8,-,ASSLTGGANEKLF
TRBJ2-1,TRBV5-1,TRBD2,ASSLGTSSSYNEQF
TRBJ2-3,TRBV11-2,TRBD2,ASSTRGLASSTDTQY
TRBJ2-3,TRBV27,TRBD1,ASKQGRSGDTQY
TRBJ2-2,TRBV27,-,ASSLVRNTGELF
TRBJ2-2,TRBV11-2,-,ASSVTAPGELF
TRBJ2-7,TRBV5-8,-,ASSLEVRGYPKEQY
TRBJ2-7,TRBV30,TRBD2,AWRGLGDYEQY
TRBJ2-1,TRBV7-9,TRBD2,ASSRTSGGAPF
TRBJ1-6,TRBV7-2,TRBD1,ASSFTAQGVALH
TRBJ2-4,TRBV6-6,-,ASSPPAGLAKNIQY
TRBJ2-7,TRBV6-5,TRBD1,ASSYLGTAKSYEQY
TRBJ1-1,TRBV27,-,ASSSVPSTEAF
TRBJ2-5,TRBV2,-,ASSTDRQETQY
TRBJ1-5,TRBV7-9,TRBD1,ASSLGQGLYSNQPQH
TRBJ1-4,TRBV5-1,TRBD1,ASSLGTGVTLANEKLF
TRBJ2-7,TRBV5-1,-,ASSLAGRGSYEQY
TRBJ2-7,TRBV7-2,-,ASSLVPVQLEQY
TRBJ2-5,TRBV7-9,-,ASSLAQGGTEETQY
TRBJ2-2,TRBV5-1,TRBD2,ASSSAPGLSTVGELF
TRBJ2-3,TRBV5-1,-,ASSQESRTDTQY
TRBJ2-5,TRBV5-1,-,ASSLAPISGPASQY
TRBJ2-1,TRBV5-1,TRBD1,ASSLGTGSDEQF
TRBJ2-3,TRBV5-1,-,ASHDRDTQY
TRBJ1-1,TRBV7-2,-,ASSSRSNTEAF
TRBJ2-3,TRBV5-5,TRBD2,ASSLAPTSTDTQY
TRBJ1-2,TRBV2,TRBD1,ASIDDRVRRGGYT
TRBJ2-7,TRBV10-2,-,ASTGRSSEQY
TRBJ2-6,TRBV5-1,-,ASSSQGTGANVLT
TRBJ1-6,TRBV19,-,ASSIGGFAANSPLH
TRBJ2-1,TRBV6-6,TRBD2,ASSLTSGSWNEQF
TRBJ1-5,TRBV7-9,TRBD1,ASSFKGQGDQPQH
TRBJ1-2,TRBV7-2,TRBD1,ASSLDRGHDYGYT
-,TRBV11-2,TRBD1,ASSSLRTGSYEQY
TRBJ2-5,TRBV11-3,-,ASSSVSEETQY
TRBJ2-2,TRBV6-5,TRBD2,ASSDSTSGAGELF
TRBJ2-5,TRBV6-5,-,ASRPDRLGETQY
-,TRBV13,TRBD2,ASSALRTSGPYEQY